This T cell receptor (beta chain) originates from a study of blood T cell repertoires in COVID-19. Whole-study context: The United States, Italy and Spain supplied acute and convalescent COVID-19 samples. From T cells, B-cell-depleted T cells, or PBMCs came the material, which was cDNA or gDNA.

The CDR3 consists of 14 residues. Germline CDR1 and CDR2: SGHNT and YYREEE (reference sequence). Trimming shortened V by 0 bases and J by 7 bases, and 13 bases separated the two germline ends. In the original processing: By means of reference gene primer amplification, nucleated cell counts were estimated. Method: immunoSEQ multiplex PCR; TCRdb's copy keeps in-frame clones and lacks some. V, J and clone size are taken as reported in that table, and D and trimming were inferred from the DNA itself. The sample holds roughly 90,000 clones; about 85% are singletons and the top ten take 2.5% to 3.5%. A Seattle source enrolled patients during active infection and followed them longitudinally.

The chain recombines TRBV5-4 with TRBJ1-2; D is ambiguous. The sequenced sample was peripheral blood. The sequence came from an elderly woman with COVID-19, enrolled during active disease. CDR3 nucleotides: TGTGCCAGCAGCTTGGGTTTCGGGTCGAGTGGCTACACCTTC. The encoded protein is CASSLGFGSSGYTF.